The 5 T cell receptor beta chains reported below all come from one sample, sequenced in a study of T cell clusters in autoimmune cytopenias. TRB rearrangements were amplified by touch-down multiplex PCR with mixed TRB-A/B primers. Reanalyzing the multiplex PCR reads, TCRdb keeps one entry per CDR3 protein, without DNA. This sample contains about 15,000 distinct CDR3 sequences. Some 38,000 genome equivalents of blood DNA were amplified for TRB. The specimen was peripheral blood. The receptors here all came from a human donor with an autoimmune cytopenia or autoimmune hepatitis (not recorded which).

This chain joins TRBV18 and TRBJ1-2; TCRdb selects TRBD1, and the lack of DNA leaves this call unchecked. The CDR3 extends over 16 amino acids. Germline values: CDR1 KGHSH, CDR2 LQKENI. This CDR3 is CASSPSTGGSGYGYTF.

This rearrangement joins TRBV11-2 to TRBJ2-3; absent DNA, TCRdb's TRBD2 call cannot be checked. Germline CDR1 reads SGHAT; CDR2 reads FQNNGV. This CDR3 is built from 15 residues. CDR3 region: CASSLRGGSTDTQYF.

This clonotype shows up as medium-sized by frequency. The gene calls are TRBV19 and TRBJ1-6; there is no DNA to check the TCRdb D call of TRBD1. The germline V gene has CDR1 LNHDA and CDR2 SQIVND (reference sequence). This CDR3 region has 16 residues. The CDR3 sequence is CASSIRGARGMSPLHF.

The CDR3 is CASSIQAQANTEAFF. The V call is TRBV19, the J call TRBJ1-1; TCRdb's assignment of TRBD1 cannot be checked, as there is no DNA. This CDR3 has 15 residues. CDR1 and CDR2 (germline): LNHDA, SQIVND (reference sequence).

V usage is TRBV12-3 or TRBV12-4 and J usage is TRBJ2-1; TCRdb proposes TRBD1, but this gene call is untestable without DNA. This CDR3 comprises 12 residues. The chain's CDR3 is CASSLGGREQFF.